A selection of T cell receptor beta chains follows, all from one sample in a study of blood T cell repertoires in COVID-19. Method: immunoSEQ multiplex PCR; TCRdb's copy keeps in-frame clones and lacks some. There are over 300,000 clones in the sample; nearly 90% occur only once, and approximately 6.2% lies in the top ten. Material: peripheral blood. These receptors came from a man between 18 and 29 years old with active or convalescent COVID-19. The CDR3 runs from the conserved cysteine through the conserved F or W. Fields, in order: clone size, V gene, D gene, CDR3 length, J gene, CDR3 protein, CDR3 DNA. The D gene is left open where the match is weak. Not all rows give a size; the values are once, few, many and, for expanded clones, a class.

once,TRBV7-2,TRBD1,13,TRBJ1-2,CASSLRDRLGYTF,TGTGCCAGCAGCCTCCGGGACAGACTAGGCTACACCTTC
once,TRBV19,-,15,TRBJ1-3,CASGRAKSSGNTIYF,TGTGCCAGTGGGCGGGCCAAGAGCTCTGGAAACACCATATATTTT
-,TRBV5-1,-,13,TRBJ1-1,CASRSRPDTEAFF,TGCGCCAGCAGGTCGAGGCCGGACACTGAAGCTTTCTTT
-,TRBV7-2,TRBD2,15,TRBJ2-7,CASSLRTSGSGEQYF,TGTGCCAGCAGCTTAAGGACTAGCGGGAGTGGCGAGCAGTACTTC
-,TRBV5-1,TRBD1,14,TRBJ1-6,CASSLDRAWSPLHF,TGCGCCAGCAGCTTAGACAGGGCATGGTCACCCCTCCACTTT
-,TRBV28,-,16,TRBJ1-2,CASSLGGSGGSYGYTF,TGTGCCAGCAGTTTAGGCGGGTCCGGGGGTAGCTATGGCTACACCTTC
-,TRBV27,-,15,TRBJ1-5,CASSLGASNLQPQHF,TGTGCCAGCAGTTTAGGGGCAAGTAATCTACAGCCCCAGCATTTT
-,TRBV24-1,TRBD2,14,TRBJ2-1,CATSYERGSNEQFF,TGTGCCACCAGTTACGAGCGGGGTAGTAATGAGCAGTTCTTC
-,TRBV18,-,13,TRBJ1-2,CASSPPSQGSYTF,TGTGCCAGCTCACCACCGTCACAGGGAAGCTACACCTTC
-,TRBV7-2,-,13,TRBJ1-3,CASSFSFGNTIYF,TGTGCCAGCAGCTTTAGTTTCGGAAACACCATATATTTT
-,TRBV5-6,-,17,TRBJ1-4,CASSLQLRDWSNEKLFF,TGTGCCAGCAGCTTGCAACTCCGGGACTGGTCTAATGAAAAACTGTTTTTT
-,TRBV9,TRBD1,15,TRBJ1-6,CASSPRDRGRSPLHF,TGTGCCAGCAGCCCCCGGGACAGGGGGCGATCACCCCTCCACTTT
-,TRBV21-1,-,13,TRBJ1-4,CASSKLCSEKLFF,TGTGCCAGCAGCAAACTGTGTAGTGAAAAACTGTTTTTT
-,TRBV4-2,-,17,TRBJ2-7,CASSQFPLSGRWEKQYF,TGTGCCAGCAGCCAATTCCCCCTCAGCGGCCGATGGGAGAAGCAGTACTTC
-,TRBV10-2,TRBD1,16,TRBJ2-2,CASSLGQVANTGELFF,TGCGCCAGCAGCCTGGGACAGGTCGCGAACACCGGGGAGCTGTTTTTT
-,TRBV3-1/TRBV3-2,-,12,TRBJ2-7,CASSQEAGEQYF,TGTGCCAGCAGCCAAGAGGCGGGCGAGCAGTACTTC
-,TRBV20-1,TRBD2,15,TRBJ2-3,CSASVAGGRTDTQYF,TGCAGTGCTAGTGTAGCGGGGGGACGCACAGATACGCAGTATTTT
few,TRBV11-3,-,15,TRBJ1-1,CASSLGSVRGTEAFF,TGTGCCAGCAGCTTAGGTTCGGTGCGAGGCACTGAAGCTTTCTTT
once,TRBV18,-,13,TRBJ1-1,CASSLPGRVEAFF,TGTGCCAGCTCACTTCCCGGGAGGGTAGAAGCTTTCTTT
-,TRBV25-1,TRBD2,13,TRBJ2-1,CASNSGSYNEQFF,TGTGCCAGCAATAGCGGGAGTTACAATGAGCAGTTCTTC
-,TRBV5-6,TRBD1,15,TRBJ1-3,CASSFDRGQGNTIYF,TGTGCCAGCAGCTTCGACAGGGGGCAAGGAAACACCATATATTTT
-,TRBV4-3,TRBD1,14,TRBJ1-4,CASSQEGTGAKLFF,TGCGCCAGCAGCCAAGAAGGGACAGGGGCAAAACTGTTTTTT
-,TRBV27,-,14,TRBJ2-5,CASSTAGPGGTQYF,TGTGCCAGCAGTACGGCGGGCCCTGGTGGGACCCAGTACTTC
-,TRBV11-3,-,14,TRBJ2-1,CASSLGTSLDEQFF,TGTGCCAGCAGCTTAGGCACTAGCCTCGATGAGCAGTTCTTC
-,TRBV6-5,TRBD2,15,TRBJ2-1,CASSFRRLARNEQFF,TGTGCCAGCAGTTTTCGGCGACTAGCGAGGAATGAGCAGTTCTTC
-,TRBV28,-,15,TRBJ1-5,CASSQDGTRNQPQHF,TGTGCCAGCAGTCAGGACGGGACTCGCAATCAGCCCCAGCATTTT
-,TRBV19,-,12,TRBJ2-3,CASSVSADTQYF,TGTGCCAGTAGTGTCTCAGCAGATACGCAGTATTTT
once,TRBV6-2/TRBV6-3,TRBD1,14,TRBJ1-2,CASSSTGGGYGYTF,TGTGCCAGCAGTTCGACAGGGGGCGGCTATGGCTACACCTTC
few,TRBV3-1/TRBV3-2,TRBD1,13,TRBJ1-1,CASSQLQGPEAFF,TGTGCCAGCAGCCAGTTACAGGGGCCCGAAGCTTTCTTT
-,TRBV25-1,-,12,TRBJ1-2,CASRDDSIGYTF,TGTGCCAGCAGAGACGACAGTATCGGCTACACCTTC
-,TRBV6-5,-,13,TRBJ2-7,CASTLNRVDEQYF,TGTGCCAGCACTTTAAACAGGGTGGACGAGCAGTACTTC
-,TRBV12-5,-,15,TRBJ2-7,CASASWRGQGYEQYF,TGTGCTAGTGCCTCTTGGCGGGGCCAGGGTTACGAGCAGTACTTC
-,TRBV7-9,-,14,TRBJ2-7,CASSSLRASSEQYF,TGTGCCAGCAGCTCCCTCCGGGCTAGCTCCGAGCAGTACTTC
-,TRBV18,-,13,TRBJ1-3,CASSPSGGNTIYF,TGTGCCAGCTCACCATCAGGGGGAAACACCATATATTTT
-,TRBV7-8,-,13,TRBJ2-4,CASSLRLGNIQYF,TGTGCCAGCAGCTTAAGACTCGGGAACATTCAGTACTTC
-,TRBV7-8,-,15,TRBJ1-5,CASSSSGGNNQPQHF,TGTGCCAGCAGCTCCTCGGGGGGGAACAATCAGCCCCAGCATTTT
-,TRBV19,-,15,TRBJ1-5,CASSEAGGENQPQHF,TGTGCCAGTAGTGAAGCCGGGGGGGAAAATCAGCCCCAGCATTTT
-,TRBV18,TRBD1,14,TRBJ2-5,CASSQDRLQETQYF,TGTGCCAGCTCACAGGACAGGCTCCAAGAGACCCAGTACTTC
-,TRBV29-1,-,15,TRBJ1-2,CSVEKPGEGNYGYTF,TGCAGCGTAGAAAAACCGGGGGAGGGGAACTATGGCTACACCTTC
-,TRBV5-1,-,16,TRBJ2-3,CASSLAFEELTDTQYF,TGCGCCAGCAGCTTGGCCTTTGAGGAACTCACAGATACGCAGTATTTT
-,TRBV28,-,15,TRBJ1-1,CASRDYLSGNTEAFF,TGTGCCAGCAGAGACTACCTTTCGGGGAACACTGAAGCTTTCTTT
-,TRBV7-9,TRBD2,12,TRBJ2-7,CASSLIAGEQYF,TGTGCCAGCAGCCTAATCGCGGGAGAACAGTACTTC
-,TRBV5-1,TRBD2,16,TRBJ2-6,CASSLVKQSGANVLTF,TGCGCCAGCAGCTTGGTAAAACAGAGCGGGGCCAACGTGCTGACTTTC
-,TRBV7-6,-,13,TRBJ1-1,CASSLQGRTEAFF,TGTGCCAGCAGCTTACAGGGAAGGACTGAAGCTTTCTTT
once,TRBV2,TRBD1,14,TRBJ1-4,CASSPTGSVGKLFF,TGTGCCAGCAGCCCGACAGGGTCTGTTGGAAAACTGTTTTTT
-,TRBV15,-,13,TRBJ2-5,CATSRDRGETQYF,TGTGCCACCAGCAGAGATCGAGGAGAGACCCAGTACTTC
-,TRBV7-2,TRBD1,13,TRBJ2-1,CASSFDRGYEQFF,TGTGCCAGCAGCTTCGACAGGGGCTACGAGCAGTTCTTC
-,TRBV18,TRBD2,16,TRBJ2-3,CASSRRTSGSTDTQYF,TGTGCCAGCTCAAGAAGGACTAGCGGGAGCACAGATACGCAGTATTTT
-,TRBV5-1,-,14,TRBJ2-5,CASSDGVNEETQYF,TGCGCCAGCAGCGACGGGGTGAACGAAGAGACCCAGTACTTC
-,TRBV6-2/TRBV6-3,-,12,TRBJ2-7,CASSPTHYEQYF,TGTGCCAGCAGTCCGACACACTACGAGCAGTACTTC
-,TRBV27,-,15,TRBJ2-5,CASSFEGGGIETQYF,TGTGCCAGCAGTTTCGAAGGGGGGGGGATAGAGACCCAGTACTTC
once,TRBV5-1,-,14,TRBJ2-3,CASSDQGTTDTQYF,TGCGCCAGCAGCGACCAGGGGACCACAGATACGCAGTATTTT
-,TRBV7-2,-,12,TRBJ2-5,CASSFTRETQYF,TGTGCCAGCAGCTTCACTAGGGAGACCCAGTACTTC
-,TRBV6-6,TRBD1,15,TRBJ1-4,CASSYSGQVGEKLFF,TGTGCCAGCAGTTACTCGGGACAGGTTGGGGAAAAACTGTTTTTT
-,TRBV18,TRBD1,13,TRBJ1-2,CASSPSGGGGYTF,TGTGCCAGCTCACCTTCAGGGGGCGGAGGCTACACCTTC
-,TRBV28,-,15,TRBJ1-5,CASSPRESRNQPQHF,TGTGCCAGCAGTCCCAGGGAATCCCGCAATCAGCCCCAGCATTTT
once,TRBV11-3,TRBD2,15,TRBJ2-5,CASSPGRRERETQYF,TGTGCCAGCAGCCCGGGGCGGCGGGAGAGAGAGACCCAGTACTTC